One and the same sample provided the 21 T cell receptor beta chains below, sequenced in a study of lymphopenia after photon versus proton radiotherapy (dated 2019 in TCRdb). The protocol used for the library was the immunoSEQ multiplex PCR assay. The table comes from immuneACCESS by way of TCRdb, which keeps in-frame sequences with V and J called. Part of the clones is missing from these tables; in studies checked, under half for an unresolved V gene and the rest for unknown reasons. The sample table lists roughly 63,000 clones, 70% to 85% of them with a count of one. Of the sample, about 1.9% is held by the ten largest clones. Here the sequenced sample was peripheral blood, taken from a patient treated with proton-based radiotherapy. These TCRs come from a man aged 60-69 years with pancreatic cancer.

The chain employs TRBV11-2 and TRBJ2-7; tentatively, D is TRBD1 (5 bases). This CDR3 has 15 residues. V lost 4 bases to trimming and J lost 3 bases, with 16 bases between them. The germline V gene has CDR1 SGHAT and CDR2 FQNNGV. The DNA of the CDR3 is TGTGCCAGCAGCTGGGGCCAGGGCCCTCGCTACGAGCAGTACTTC. Protein: CASSWGQGPRYEQYF. The full variable domain, rest sourced from reference TRBV11-2 and TRBJ2-7, is EAGVAQSPRYKIIEKRQSVAFWCNPISGHATLYWYQQILGQGPKLLIQFQNNGVVDDSQLPKDRFSAERLKGVDSTLKIQPAKLEDSAVYLCASSWGQGPRYEQYFGPGTRLTVT.

This sequence joins TRBV18 and TRBJ2-3; TRBD2 matches 8 bases. The CDR3 loop spans 15 amino acids. V lost 1 base and J lost 3; bases outside the gene matches: 3. The germline gives CDR1 KGHSH, CDR2 LQKENI. CDR3 DNA sequence: TGTGCCAGCTCACCACTAGGACTAGCAACAGATACGCAGTATTTT. Translating it yields CASSPLGLATDTQYF.

This clone was picked up one time. The rearrangement uses TRBV5-4 and TRBJ1-4; 7 bases align to TRBD1. J was trimmed by 3 bases and V by 5 bases; bases with no gene match: 4. Germline-derived CDR1 and CDR2 are SGHNT and YYREEE (reference sequence). The CDR3 runs 14 residues. In DNA form, the CDR3 reads TGTGCCAGCAGTTCCGGGACAGCTAATGAAAAACTGTTTTTT. The encoded protein is CASSSGTANEKLFF.

V usage is TRBV5-5 and J usage is TRBJ2-1, with 7 bases aligning to TRBD2. CDR1 and CDR2 from the germline V gene are SGHKS and YYEKEE (reference sequence). V lost 2 bases to trimming and J lost 0 bases; unmatched junction nucleotides: 2. The CDR3 runs to 15 residues. The CDR3 sequence is CASSFGGSSYNEQFF. CDR3 coding DNA: TGTGCCAGCAGCTTCGGCGGGAGCTCCTACAATGAGCAGTTCTTC.

The chain links TRBV14 to TRBJ1-1; D call uncertain. This CDR3 is built from 14 residues. Trimming removed 3 bases from V and 5 bases from J, with 13 bases in between. The germline V gene encodes CDR1 SGHDN and CDR2 FVKESK. This chain's CDR3 is CASSQDGERTEAFF. The DNA of the CDR3 is TGTGCCAGCAGCCAGGATGGGGAAAGAACTGAAGCTTTCTTT.

The genes are TRBV6-1 and TRBJ1-5, with TRBD1 matching over 11 bases. The CDR3 loop spans 15 amino acids. The germline CDR1 and CDR2 sequences are MNHNS and SASEGT. V gave up 7 bases and J gave up 7 bases; unmatched junction bases: 9. Written as DNA, the CDR3 is TGTGCCAGCAAACCGGGACAGGGGGTAGAACAGCCCCAGCATTTT. Translating it yields CASKPGQGVEQPQHF.

J is TRBJ2-2 and V is TRBV7-8; weak D call: TRBD1 (5 bases). Trimming shortened V by 5 bases and J by 3 bases, and 19 bases separated the two germline ends. The CDR3 extends over 17 amino acids. Germline V lookup: CDR1 SGHVS, CDR2 FQNEAQ. The CDR3 DNA reads TGTGCCAGCAGCCCAAGGGCAGGGTTCGGGTACACCGGGGAGCTGTTTTTT. This translates into CASSPRAGFGYTGELFF. Variable domain in full (rest from reference TRBV7-8 and TRBJ2-2): GAGVSQSPRYKVAKRGQDVALRCDPISGHVSLFWYQQALGQGPEFLTYFQNEAQLDKSGLPSDRFFAERPEGSVSTLKIQRTQQEDSAVYLCASSPRAGFGYTGELFFGEGSRLTVL.

The V and J genes are TRBV23-1 and TRBJ1-4; unclear D gene. TRBV23-1 is known as an ORF, though its function is uncertain. V gave up 8 bases and J gave up 15 bases, with 25 bases separating them. The CDR3 contains 14 residues. The CDR3 DNA follows: TGCGCCAGCCGACCGGGGTGCGGATTTAGGGAGTTGTTTTTT. Translated, it gives CASRPGCGFRELFF.

CDR3 protein: CASSEGQGGQETQYF. In nucleotides, the CDR3 is TGTGCCAGCAGTGAAGGGCAGGGGGGCCAAGAGACCCAGTACTTC. The chain links TRBV6-1 to TRBJ2-5, with D perhaps TRBD1 (7 bases). V lost 1 base and J 1 base, leaving 10 bases between the germline ends. The CDR3 has 15 residues. Germline V CDR1 and CDR2: MNHNS, SASEGT.

The chain couples TRBV7-8 to TRBJ2-7; D gene unclear. Trimming removed 4 bases from V and 0 bases from J, with 10 bases in between. Per germline, CDR1 SGHVS and CDR2 FQNEAQ. This CDR3 region has 14 residues. The CDR3 DNA reads TGTGCCAGCAGCTCGGAGCTCAGCTCCTACGAGCAGTACTTC. This sequence encodes CASSSELSSYEQYF.

This chain joins TRBV28 and TRBJ2-3, with 7 bases fitting TRBD2. CDR3 length: 15 residues. Germline V CDR1 and CDR2: MDHEN, SYDVKM. J was trimmed by 2 bases and V by 5 bases; bases with no gene match: 7. CDR3 residues: CASSPSAGTTDTQYF. In DNA, the CDR3 is TGTGCCAGCAGTCCTTCAGCGGGAACCACAGATACGCAGTATTTT.

A single count supports this clone. The V gene is TRBV19, the J gene TRBJ2-5; the D is unclear. The V end was cut by 3 bases, the J end by 4 bases, with 9 bases between. This CDR3 has 13 amino acids. The germline gives CDR1 LNHDA, CDR2 SQIVND (reference sequence). CDR3 DNA: TGTGCCAGTAGTATTCACCCCGGAGAGACCCAGTACTTC. Encoded protein: CASSIHPGETQYF.

The chain links TRBV23-1 to TRBJ2-3; 12 positions agree with TRBD2. TRBV23-1 is an ORF; its function is uncertain. The CDR3 has 17 residues. V lost 6 bases to trimming and J lost 0 bases; unmatched junction nucleotides: 7. This CDR3 is CASRPTGTSGSTDTQYF. The CDR3 nucleotides are TGCGCCAGCAGGCCGACCGGGACTAGCGGGAGCACAGATACGCAGTATTTT.

The chain recombines TRBV6-5 with TRBJ2-5, with unresolved D. The V end lost 5 bases, the J end lost 3 bases, and 13 bases lay between the germline ends. CDR1 MNHEY and CDR2 SVGAGI come from the germline V gene. The CDR3 sequence is 14 residues long. The CDR3 region is CASSIRLGKETQYF. CDR3 bases: TGTGCCAGCAGTATTCGGCTAGGGAAAGAGACCCAGTACTTC.

This clone occurred a few times. The V call is TRBV2, the J call TRBJ1-4; 7 bases map to TRBD1. CDR1 is SNHLY, CDR2 FYNNEI, per germline. The CDR3 consists of 15 residues. Trimming at V came to 4 bases and at J to 5 bases, leaving 7 bases not matched to a gene. The CDR3 sequence: CASSANRGSNEKLFF. The CDR3 DNA is TGTGCCAGCAGTGCCAACAGGGGCTCAAATGAAAAACTGTTTTTT.

The chain recombines TRBV19 with TRBJ1-1, with D uncertain. The germline V gene encodes CDR1 LNHDA and CDR2 SQIVND (reference sequence). This CDR3 spans 14 amino acids. With 5 bases removed from V and 0 bases from J, the gap between germline ends came to 10 bases. CDR3 nucleotides: TGTGCCAGTAGTTTTGACCTAATGAACACTGAAGCTTTCTTT. This sequence encodes CASSFDLMNTEAFF.

The rearrangement joins TRBV15 to TRBJ2-5, with D possibly being TRBD1 or TRBD2 (5 bases each). CDR1 LNHNV and CDR2 YYDKDF come from the germline V gene (reference sequence). The CDR3 length is 14 residues. V was shortened by 1 base and J by 3 bases, with 9 bases between the two germline ends. The CDR3: CATSRAGTEETQYF. Written as DNA, the CDR3 is TGTGCCACCAGCAGAGCAGGGACGGAAGAGACCCAGTACTTC.

The rearrangement uses TRBV4-3 and TRBJ1-4; maybe TRBD1 (5 bases). Germline-derived CDR1 and CDR2 are LGHNA and YSLEER. V shed 5 bases and J shed 6 bases, with 13 bases lying between them. The CDR3 totals 14 residues. This chain's CDR3 is CASSSRVGDEKLFF. DNA for the CDR3: TGCGCCAGCAGCTCCAGGGTAGGAGATGAAAAACTGTTTTTT.

This chain links TRBV28 with TRBJ1-3; D is unresolved. V was trimmed by 2 bases and J by 4 bases, leaving 9 bases between them. There are 14 residues in the CDR3. Germline lookup yields CDR1 MDHEN and CDR2 SYDVKM. The CDR3 sequence is CASSLGRGGNTIYF. The CDR3 nucleotides are TGTGCCAGCAGTTTAGGGCGCGGAGGAAACACCATATATTTT.

This chain connects TRBV4-1 to TRBJ2-7, with TRBD2 matching over 9 bases. The J segment lost 5 bases and the V segment lost 1 base, leaving 6 bases of the junction unmatched. From germline, CDR1 is MGHRA and CDR2 YSYEKL. This CDR3 has 15 residues. The CDR3 DNA is TGCGCCAGCAGCCAAGGGGAAGCGGGAGGAGACGAGCAGTACTTC. Residues: CASSQGEAGGDEQYF.

The genes are TRBV5-6 and TRBJ2-5; no clear D. Germline values: CDR1 SGHDT, CDR2 YYEEEE. The CDR3 extends over 15 amino acids. V shed 4 bases and J shed 4 bases, with 17 bases lying between them. CDR3 DNA: TGTGCCAGCAGCGCGAGTCCCGGTGGGCGAGAGACCCAGTACTTC. Translation gives CASSASPGGRETQYF. Supplemented by reference TRBV5-6 and TRBJ2-5, the full variable domain reads DAGVTQSPTHLIKTRGQQVTLRCSPKSGHDTVSWYQQALGQGPQFIFQYYEEEERQRGNFPDRFSGHQFPNYSSELNVNALLLGDSALYLCASSASPGGRETQYFGPGTRLLVL.